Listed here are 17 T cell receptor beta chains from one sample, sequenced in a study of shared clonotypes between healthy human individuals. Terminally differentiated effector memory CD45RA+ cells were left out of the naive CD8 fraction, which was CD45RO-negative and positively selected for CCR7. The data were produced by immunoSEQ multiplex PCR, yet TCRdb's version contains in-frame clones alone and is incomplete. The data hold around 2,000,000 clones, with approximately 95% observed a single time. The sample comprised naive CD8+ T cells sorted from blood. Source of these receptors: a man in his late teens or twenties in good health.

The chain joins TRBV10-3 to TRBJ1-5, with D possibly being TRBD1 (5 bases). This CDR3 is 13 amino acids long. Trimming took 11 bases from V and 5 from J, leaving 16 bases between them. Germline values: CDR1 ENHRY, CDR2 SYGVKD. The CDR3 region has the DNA TGTGCCTCACGGTTAGGGGAAGATCAGCCCCAGCATTTT. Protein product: CASRLGEDQPQHF.

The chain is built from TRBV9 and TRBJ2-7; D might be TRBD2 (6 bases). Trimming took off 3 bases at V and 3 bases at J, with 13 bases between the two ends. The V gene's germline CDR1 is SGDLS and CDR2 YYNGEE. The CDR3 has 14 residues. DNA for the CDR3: TGTGCCAGCAGCGAAGGCGGGGAAGACTACGAGCAGTACTTC. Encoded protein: CASSEGGEDYEQYF.

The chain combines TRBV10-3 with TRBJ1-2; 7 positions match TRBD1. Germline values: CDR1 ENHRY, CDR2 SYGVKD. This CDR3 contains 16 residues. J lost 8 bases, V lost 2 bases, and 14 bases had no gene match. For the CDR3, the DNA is TGTGCCATCAGTGAGGCCGGGACAGAAGGAGCCGGGGGCTACACCTTC. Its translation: CAISEAGTEGAGGYTF.

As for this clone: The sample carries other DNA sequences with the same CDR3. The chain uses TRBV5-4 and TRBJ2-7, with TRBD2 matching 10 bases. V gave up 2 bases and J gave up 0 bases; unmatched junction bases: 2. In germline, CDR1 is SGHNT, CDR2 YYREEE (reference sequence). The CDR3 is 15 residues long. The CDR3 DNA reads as TGTGCCAGCAGCTTTAGCGGGGGGCTCTCCTACGAGCAGTACTTC. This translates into CASSFSGGLSYEQYF.

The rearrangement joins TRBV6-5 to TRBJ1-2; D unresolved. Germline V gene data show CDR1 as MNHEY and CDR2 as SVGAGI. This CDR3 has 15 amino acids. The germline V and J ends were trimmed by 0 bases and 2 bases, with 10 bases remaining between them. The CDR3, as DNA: TGTGCCAGCAGTTACTCCGAGGGCGAAAACTATGGCTACACCTTC. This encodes CASSYSEGENYGYTF.

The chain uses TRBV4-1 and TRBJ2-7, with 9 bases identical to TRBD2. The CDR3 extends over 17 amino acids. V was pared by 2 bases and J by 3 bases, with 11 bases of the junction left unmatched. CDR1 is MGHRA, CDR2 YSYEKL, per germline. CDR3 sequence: CASSQPEEASGNYEQYF. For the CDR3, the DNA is TGCGCCAGCAGCCAACCTGAAGAGGCTAGCGGGAACTACGAGCAGTACTTC.

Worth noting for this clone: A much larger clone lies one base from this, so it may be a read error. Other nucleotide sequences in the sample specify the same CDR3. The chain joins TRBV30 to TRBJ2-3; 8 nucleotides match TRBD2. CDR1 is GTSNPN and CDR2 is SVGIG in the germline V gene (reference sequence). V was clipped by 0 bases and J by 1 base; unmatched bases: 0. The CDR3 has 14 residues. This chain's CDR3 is CAWSVAGGTDTQYF. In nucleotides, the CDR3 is TGTGCCTGGAGTGTAGCGGGGGGCACAGATACGCAGTATTTT.

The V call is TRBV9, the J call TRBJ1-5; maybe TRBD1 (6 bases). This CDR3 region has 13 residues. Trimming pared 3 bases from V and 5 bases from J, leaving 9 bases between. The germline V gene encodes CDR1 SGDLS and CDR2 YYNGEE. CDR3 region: CASSEDSYQPQHF. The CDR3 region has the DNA TGTGCCAGCAGCGAGGACAGCTATCAGCCCCAGCATTTT.

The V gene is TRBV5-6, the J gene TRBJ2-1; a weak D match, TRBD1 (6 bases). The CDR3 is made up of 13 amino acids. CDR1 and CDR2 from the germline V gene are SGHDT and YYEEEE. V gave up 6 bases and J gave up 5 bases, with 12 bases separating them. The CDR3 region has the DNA TGTGCCAGCACCAGTGGGGGCAACAATGAGCAGTTCTTC. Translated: CASTSGGNNEQFF.

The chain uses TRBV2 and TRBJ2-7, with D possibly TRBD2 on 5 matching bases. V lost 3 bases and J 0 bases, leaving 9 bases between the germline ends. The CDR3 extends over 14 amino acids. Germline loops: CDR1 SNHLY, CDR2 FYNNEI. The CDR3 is CASSDLDFSYEQYF. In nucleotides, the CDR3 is TGTGCCAGCAGTGACTTGGACTTCTCCTACGAGCAGTACTTC.

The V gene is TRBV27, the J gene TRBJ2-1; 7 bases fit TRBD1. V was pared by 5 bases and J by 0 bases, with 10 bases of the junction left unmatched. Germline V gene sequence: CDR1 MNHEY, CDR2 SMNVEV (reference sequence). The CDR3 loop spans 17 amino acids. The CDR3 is CASSGQVLVSSYNEQFF. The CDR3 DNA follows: TGTGCCAGCAGTGGACAGGTACTCGTGAGCTCCTACAATGAGCAGTTCTTC.

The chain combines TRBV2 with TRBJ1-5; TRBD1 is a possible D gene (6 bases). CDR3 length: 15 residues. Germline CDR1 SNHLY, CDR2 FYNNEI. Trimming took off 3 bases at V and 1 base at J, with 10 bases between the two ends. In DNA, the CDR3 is TGTGCCAGCAGTGACTGGGGGCAGAGCAATCAGCCCCAGCATTTT. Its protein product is CASSDWGQSNQPQHF.

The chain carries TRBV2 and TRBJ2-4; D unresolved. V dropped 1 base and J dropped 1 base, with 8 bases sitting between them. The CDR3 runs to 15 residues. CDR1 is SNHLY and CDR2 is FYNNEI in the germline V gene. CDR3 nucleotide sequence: TGTGCCAGCAGTGAAGTAAGGGATGCCAAAAACATTCAGTACTTC. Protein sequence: CASSEVRDAKNIQYF.

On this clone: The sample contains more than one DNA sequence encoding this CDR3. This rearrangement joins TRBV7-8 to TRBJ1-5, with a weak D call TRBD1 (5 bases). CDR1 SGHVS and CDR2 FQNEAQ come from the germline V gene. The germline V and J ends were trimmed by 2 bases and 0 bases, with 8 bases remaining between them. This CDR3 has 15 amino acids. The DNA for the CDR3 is TGTGCCAGCAGCTTATGGGGGAATAGCAATCAGCCCCAGCATTTT. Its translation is CASSLWGNSNQPQHF. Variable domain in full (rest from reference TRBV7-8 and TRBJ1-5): GAGVSQSPRYKVAKRGQDVALRCDPISGHVSLFWYQQALGQGPEFLTYFQNEAQLDKSGLPSDRFFAERPEGSVSTLKIQRTQQEDSAVYLCASSLWGNSNQPQHFGDGTRLSIL.

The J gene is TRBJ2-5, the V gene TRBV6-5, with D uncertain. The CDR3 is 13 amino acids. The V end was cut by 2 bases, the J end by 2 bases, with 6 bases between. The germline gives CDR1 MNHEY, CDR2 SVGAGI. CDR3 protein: CASSYGRQETQYF. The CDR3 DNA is TGTGCCAGCAGTTACGGCAGGCAAGAGACCCAGTACTTC.

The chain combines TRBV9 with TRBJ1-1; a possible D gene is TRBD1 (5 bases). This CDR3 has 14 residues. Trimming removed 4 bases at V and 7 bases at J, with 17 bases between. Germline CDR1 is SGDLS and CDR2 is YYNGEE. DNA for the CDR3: TGTGCCAGCAGCCCCCCCGCAGGGCAGGTTGAAGCTTTCTTT. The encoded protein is CASSPPAGQVEAFF. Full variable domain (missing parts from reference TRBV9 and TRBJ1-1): DSGVTQTPKHLITATGQRVTLRCSPRSGDLSVYWYQQSLDQGLQFLIQYYNGEERAKGNILERFSAQQFPDLHSELNLSSLELGDSALYFCASSPPAGQVEAFFGQGTRLTVV.

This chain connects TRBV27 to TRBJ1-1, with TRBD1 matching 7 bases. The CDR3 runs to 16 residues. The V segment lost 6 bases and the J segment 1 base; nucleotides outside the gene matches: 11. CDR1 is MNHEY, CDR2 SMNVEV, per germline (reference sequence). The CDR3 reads CASSQYPGTANTEAFF. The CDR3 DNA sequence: TGTGCCAGCAGCCAATATCCCGGGACAGCGAACACTGAAGCTTTCTTT.